This TCR beta chain was identified during a study of CD8 T cells in ankylosing spondylitis. The sample holds many counts of this clonotype. The germline V gene has CDR1 DFQATT and CDR2 SNEGSKA (reference sequence). This CDR3 is built from 14 residues. V dropped 1 base and J dropped 7; count of bases not matched to a gene: 6. As the method for making TCR beta libraries, quantitative 5'-RACE with molecular barcodes was used. TCRdb reanalysed the 5' RACE reads using MiXCR and keeps one entry per CDR3 protein. The sample carries 150,000 to 200,000 distinct CDR3 sequences, roughly 18% recorded once. This chain links TRBV20-1 with TRBJ1-2, with 10 bases fitting TRBD1. The material sequenced was blood, either unsorted or a sorted T cell fraction (not recorded which). The source of this sequence is a male donor with ankylosing spondylitis or in good health (not recorded which). The CDR3 spells CSARAGQGPGGYTF. The CDR3 region has the DNA TGCAGTGCTAGAGCGGGACAGGGGCCTGGTGGCTACACCTTC.